These 21 T cell receptor beta chains share one sample of origin, sequenced in a study of blood T cell repertoires in COVID-19. Measured with immunoSEQ multiplex PCR; TCRdb has only the in-frame clones, and not every one. The sample has over 80,000 clones, less than 90% seen once. The source material was peripheral blood. The receptor source for this set is an elderly man with active or convalescent COVID-19.

The chain combines TRBV7-6 with TRBJ2-3, with a tentative D call TRBD2 (5 bases). The V gene's germline CDR1 is SGHVS and CDR2 FNYEAQ. This CDR3 is built from 15 residues. Trimming cost V 5 bases and J 3 bases, with 15 bases left between them. DNA for the CDR3: TGTGCCAGCAGCCTGAGGGCCCTCGGGACAGATACGCAGTATTTT. The encoded protein is CASSLRALGTDTQYF.

The genes are TRBV6-1 and TRBJ2-1; no definite D call. Germline values: CDR1 MNHNS, CDR2 SASEGT. CDR3 length: 14 residues. V gave up 2 bases and J gave up 5 bases, with 10 bases separating them. CDR3 residues: CASSEWAWDNEQFF. CDR3 DNA sequence: TGTGCCAGCAGTGAATGGGCTTGGGACAATGAGCAGTTCTTC.

This chain links TRBV5-1 with TRBJ2-2, with D unresolved. The CDR3 length is 15 residues. Germline V gene sequence: CDR1 SGHRS, CDR2 YFSETQ. Trimming took off 1 base at V and 1 base at J, with 8 bases between the two ends. CDR3 loop: CASSLNNKNTGELFF. As DNA, the CDR3 is TGCGCCAGCAGCTTGAACAACAAGAACACCGGGGAGCTGTTTTTT. Variable domain in full (rest from reference TRBV5-1 and TRBJ2-2): KAGVTQTPRYLIKTRGQQVTLSCSPISGHRSVSWYQQTPGQGLQFLFEYFSETQRNKGNFPGRFSGRQFSNSRSEMNVSTLELGDSALYLCASSLNNKNTGELFFGEGSRLTVL.

This clone was observed a few times. The rearrangement joins TRBV5-1 to TRBJ1-1; TRBD1 matches 8 bases. Germline trimming cut 3 bases from V and 3 bases from J; bases unmatched to any gene: 4. CDR3 length equals 14 residues. Germline V lookup: CDR1 SGHRS, CDR2 YFSETQ. In DNA form, the CDR3 reads TGCGCCAGCAGCTCCGGACAGGGAGACACTGAAGCTTTCTTT. The encoded protein is CASSSGQGDTEAFF.

The chain has TRBV4-3 and TRBJ2-7; possibly TRBD2 for D (6 bases). Trimming stripped 2 bases from V and 2 bases from J, with 13 bases between. The CDR3 extends over 15 amino acids. Germline CDR1 LGHNA, CDR2 YSLEER. The CDR3 DNA follows: TGCGCCAGCAGCCAAAGGGCCGGGGGACCCTACGAGCAGTACTTC. Translated: CASSQRAGGPYEQYF.

V is TRBV20-1 and J is TRBJ1-1; 7 positions agree with TRBD1. Germline V lookup: CDR1 DFQATT, CDR2 SNEGSKA (reference sequence). The CDR3 is 14 amino acids. V lost 5 bases and J lost 1; bases outside the gene matches: 7. For the CDR3, the DNA is TGCAGTGCTCGTGACAGGGTTGGGAACACTGAAGCTTTCTTT. The encoded protein is CSARDRVGNTEAFF.

The V gene is TRBV30, the J gene TRBJ1-6; D might be TRBD1 (5 bases). Trimming left V 1 base short and J 7 bases short, with 17 bases between. From germline, CDR1 is GTSNPN and CDR2 SVGIG (reference sequence). The CDR3 sequence is 16 residues long. CDR3 in DNA: TGTGCCTGGAGTGGGGGGGTAGGACGGGGAAATTCACCCCTCCACTTT. This codes for CAWSGGVGRGNSPLHF.

The rearrangement uses TRBV12-3 or TRBV12-4 and TRBJ2-1; the D gene is possibly TRBD2 (7 bases). The CDR3 runs to 13 residues. The V and J ends lost 7 bases and 9 bases respectively, with 16 bases between them. CDR3 amino acids: CASTRGAFGEQFF. The CDR3 DNA sequence: TGTGCCAGCACCCGGGGGGCCTTTGGTGAGCAGTTCTTC.

V usage is TRBV5-1 and J usage is TRBJ2-1; the D is unclear. CDR3 length: 14 amino acids. The V end was cut by 1 base, the J end by 7 bases, with 12 bases between. Per the germline V gene, CDR1 is SGHRS and CDR2 is YFSETQ. CDR3 bases: TGCGCCAGCAGCTTGTCCCTAGTGCCAAATGAGCAGTTCTTC. It encodes CASSLSLVPNEQFF.

This chain joins TRBV6-1 and TRBJ2-1; 9 bases map to TRBD2. There are 15 residues in the CDR3. The germline CDR1 and CDR2 sequences are MNHNS and SASEGT. V gave up 5 bases and J gave up 8 bases; unmatched junction bases: 10. The CDR3 region is CASSWGTSPADEQFF. In DNA form, the CDR3 reads TGTGCCAGCAGTTGGGGGACTAGCCCTGCCGATGAGCAGTTCTTC.

The DNA for the CDR3 is TGTGCCAGCAGCTGGGGACTAGCGGGAGGGGGCACAGATACGCAGTATTTT. This translates into CASSWGLAGGGTDTQYF. The J gene is TRBJ2-3, the V gene TRBV9; 16 bases are shared with TRBD2. The CDR3 contains 17 residues. From germline, CDR1 is SGDLS and CDR2 YYNGEE. V dropped 4 bases and J dropped 1; count of bases not matched to a gene: 3. The whole variable domain, filled in from reference TRBV9 and TRBJ2-3, reads DSGVTQTPKHLITATGQRVTLRCSPRSGDLSVYWYQQSLDQGLQFLIQYYNGEERAKGNILERFSAQQFPDLHSELNLSSLELGDSALYFCASSWGLAGGGTDTQYFGPGTRLTVL.

The CDR3 here is CASSPVGQGAETQYF. As DNA, the CDR3 is TGCGCCAGCAGCCCGGTGGGACAGGGGGCAGAGACCCAGTACTTC. The chain joins TRBV5-1 to TRBJ2-5; 12 bases line up with TRBD1. There are 15 residues in the CDR3. Germline V gene sequence: CDR1 SGHRS, CDR2 YFSETQ. V trimming: 4 bases; J trimming: 4 bases; junction bases outside the gene matches: 5.

The CDR3 is CASSQDLTPVTEAFF. The CDR3 DNA reads TGTGCCAGCAGCCAAGACCTGACACCGGTCACTGAAGCTTTCTTT. V gene TRBV3-1 (or the pseudogene TRBV3-2) combines with J gene TRBJ1-1, with D uncertain. CDR1 and CDR2 (germline): LGHDT, YNNKEL (reference sequence). The CDR3 totals 15 residues. The V gene lost 0 bases and the J gene lost 4 bases, with 12 bases spanning the gap.

Comment on this clone: Other DNA variants within this sample encode the same CDR3. The rearrangement joins TRBV2 to TRBJ2-3; 10 nucleotides align to TRBD2. CDR3 length equals 13 residues. Germline V CDR1 and CDR2: SNHLY, FYNNEI. V was clipped by 6 bases and J by 3 bases; unmatched bases: 0. The CDR3 spells CASRLAGTDTQYF. The CDR3 nucleotides are TGTGCCAGCAGACTAGCGGGGACAGATACGCAGTATTTT.

This chain connects TRBV20-1 to TRBJ2-1; a possible D gene is TRBD2 (6 bases). The CDR3 runs 15 residues. V was cut by 3 bases and J by 6 bases, with 18 bases left in between. Germline V gene data show CDR1 as DFQATT and CDR2 as SNEGSKA (reference sequence). The DNA of the CDR3 is TGCAGTGCTAGTCTGACTAGTTCTTTCCTCAATGAGCAGTTCTTC. Translation gives CSASLTSSFLNEQFF.

This sequence joins TRBV19 and TRBJ1-1; 10 nucleotides match TRBD1. With 6 bases clipped from V and 2 bases from J, the junction kept 9 bases outside the gene matches. This CDR3 region has 16 residues. Germline CDR1 LNHDA, CDR2 SQIVND (reference sequence). The CDR3 protein is CASRTGGHSGNTEAFF. The CDR3 nucleotides are TGTGCCAGTAGGACAGGGGGCCACTCCGGAAACACTGAAGCTTTCTTT.

The CDR3 DNA follows: TGTGCCAGCAAAGTAGGGACAGGGAACACTGAAGCTTTCTTT. Protein sequence: CASKVGTGNTEAFF. The V call is TRBV7-3, the J call TRBJ1-1, with 8 bases fitting TRBD1. The V and J ends lost 7 bases and 1 base, in that order; junction bases with no gene match: 5. The CDR3 consists of 14 residues. Germline lookup yields CDR1 SGHTA and CDR2 FQGTGA.

The CDR3 sequence: CASSSTSSGGDRGETQYF. In DNA form, the CDR3 reads TGTGCCAGCAGTAGCACCTCTAGCGGAGGCGACCGGGGGGAGACCCAGTACTTC. V usage is TRBV28 and J usage is TRBJ2-5; 7 positions match TRBD2. This CDR3 has 18 amino acids. Germline-derived CDR1 and CDR2 are MDHEN and SYDVKM. V shed 5 bases, J shed 5 bases, and the junction held 20 bases outside the gene matches.

The rearrangement links TRBV28 to TRBJ1-5; 7 bases fit TRBD1. CDR3 length: 15 residues. Germline V gene lookup returns CDR1 MDHEN and CDR2 SYDVKM. V dropped 6 bases and J dropped 2; count of bases not matched to a gene: 7. This CDR3 reads CASSLPGGGNQPQHF. For the CDR3, the DNA is TGTGCCAGCAGCCTTCCAGGGGGAGGCAATCAGCCCCAGCATTTT.

The chain joins TRBV6-5 to TRBJ1-1, with D maybe TRBD1 (6 bases). This CDR3 is 15 amino acids long. Germline loops: CDR1 MNHEY, CDR2 SVGAGI. Trimming took off 5 bases at V and 0 bases at J, with 13 bases between the two ends. Written as DNA, the CDR3 is TGTGCCAGCAGTCCGTACAGGGAGCTGAACACTGAAGCTTTCTTT. It is translated as CASSPYRELNTEAFF.

The chain employs TRBV29-1 and TRBJ1-2; TRBD1 aligns across 7 bases. This CDR3 has 14 residues. Germline CDR1 SQVTM, CDR2 ANQGSEA. The junction had 7 bases not matched to a gene; V was cut back by 5 bases and J by 1 base. DNA of the CDR3: TGCAGCGTTCGTTCGGCAGGGGGTAACTATGGCTACACCTTC. This encodes CSVRSAGGNYGYTF. The complete variable domain, with remaining parts taken from reference TRBV29-1 and TRBJ1-2, reads SAVISQKPSRDICQRGTSLTIQCQVDSQVTMMFWYRQQPGQSLTLIATANQGSEATYESGFVIDKFPISRPNLTFSTLTVSNMSPEDSSIYLCSVRSAGGNYGYTFGSGTRLTVV.